This T cell receptor beta chain was observed in a study of blood T cell repertoires in COVID-19. Overall study: Researchers got acute and convalescent COVID-19 samples from the United States, Italy and Spain. T cells, B-cell-depleted T cells, or PBMCs supplied cDNA or gDNA.

Enrollment of patients from Seattle took place during active infection, with longitudinal follow-up. Original methodology: Amplified reference gene primers provided the basis for estimating nucleated cell counts. The method was immunoSEQ multiplex PCR; TCRdb's version includes in-frame clones alone and lacks a portion of them. V and J calls and clone size come straight from that table; D and trimming were deduced from the DNA. The sample lists about 370,000 clones, 80% to 90% occurring once. The sample taken for sequencing was peripheral blood. The TCR sequence derives from a woman in her twenties or thirties with COVID-19, enrolled during active disease.

The CDR3 DNA sequence: TGTGCCAGCAGCTTTGGGACAGATCACACCGGGGAGCTGTTTTTT. It translates to CASSFGTDHTGELFF. The chain is built from TRBV5-6 and TRBJ2-2; 7 bases line up with TRBD1. The trim removed 2 bases at V and 3 bases at J, leaving 4 bases unmatched. The CDR3 consists of 15 residues. The germline gives CDR1 SGHDT, CDR2 YYEEEE. Full variable domain (outside the CDR3, taken from reference TRBV5-6 and TRBJ2-2): DAGVTQSPTHLIKTRGQQVTLRCSPKSGHDTVSWYQQALGQGPQFIFQYYEEEERQRGNFPDRFSGHQFPNYSSELNVNALLLGDSALYLCASSFGTDHTGELFFGEGSRLTVL.